Included here is one T cell receptor beta chain sequence, with context. Its antigen is unknown. Each CD8+ T cell subset was flow-sorted in triplicate, and a few hundred thousand cells per subset were placed directly into RLT lysis buffer. To keep memory contaminants out, a stringent definition of naive CD8+ T cells was applied: CD45RO-CCR7+CD27+CD95-. Using standard density gradient centrifugation, peripheral blood mononuclear cells were isolated from buffy coats. A FACSAria III was used to flow-sort naive CD8+ T cells into CXCR3-negative and CXCR3-positive populations. An RNeasy Mini Kit was used to extract total RNA from the sorted cells. Sequencing was performed on a NextSeq 550. The Human TCR Profiling Kit (MiLaboratory) was used to make UMI-labeled 5' RACE TRB cDNA libraries. cDNA synthesis used the entire amount of extracted RNA, and PCR amplification then used the entire amount of cDNA produced. Libraries were prepared in parallel with an identical number of PCR cycles. As for the original processing: MIGEC and MiXCR extracted about 50,000 +/- 10,000 unique UMI-labeled TRB cDNA molecules per library, requiring at least two reads per UMI. An average of 40,000 +/- 10,000 functional in-frame TRB CDR3 nucleotide clonotypes without stop codons was found per library. After downsampling to 5000 UMI-labeled TRB molecules per sample, diversity metrics, including normalized Shannon-Wiener and Chao1, were computed in VDJtools. Clonotype-size-weighted physicochemical properties of the central five CDR3 residues (interaction energy, strength, volume and Kidera factor 4) were computed in VDJtools. Each CDR3 protein sequence appears as one entry after TCRdb reprocessed the reads, and no DNA is included. It is TCRdb's table, rather than the study itself, that gives the V and J calls and clone size. The table for this sample records about 150,000 distinct CDR3 sequences. The ten largest clones capture approximately 0.46% of the sample.

The record originates from a study of CXCR3-negative and CXCR3-positive naive CD8 T cells (dated by TCRdb to the late 2010s). About the study as a whole: In total, 130 million to 150 million TRB reads were obtained, or roughly 1.5 +/- 0.3 million reads per library. Data from around 11 donors, pooled across two independent experiments, went into the diversity and physicochemical repertoire analyses. For the TRBV-TRBJ cluster analysis, the naive subsets came from 5 or 6 donors, while the memory cells came from 3 donors.

Overall results and qualifications from the work: Repertoire diversity was comparably high in both naive subsets but much lower in memory CD8+ T cells. Because CXCR3 expression was partially decreased after cryopreservation, freshly isolated PBMCs were used for most assays. Because surface CD5, which is linked to self-reactivity in mice, was comparable between the naive subsets, TCR interaction strength was also inferred from the physicochemical properties of TRB CDR3s. TRB CDR3s from CXCR3-positive naive cells showed higher hydrophobicity (lower Kidera factor 4), lower energy, and higher strength and volume indices than CXCR3-negative naive cells. Naive CXCR3-negative and CXCR3-positive cells from the same donor showed similar TRBV-TRBJ usage, whereas memory cells showed distinct patterns.

The origin of this receptor is a human donor in good health. Some clones in this sample may be carry-over from other donors' samples. Sequenced sample: naive CXCR3+ CD8+ T cells from blood. Taken with the paper, the label for cell subset or site translates to: CD45RO-CCR7+CD27+CD95- naive CD8+ T cells expressing CXCR3 (TNR3+).

The CDR3 amino acid sequence is: CSVEDRNLAETQYF. The chain joins TRBV29-1 to TRBJ2-5. The CDR3, from cysteine to phenylalanine, totals 14 residues. No DNA accompanies this entry. CDR1 and CDR2 (SQVTM, ANQGSEA) derive from the germline V gene. Outside the CDR3, residues come from the reference TRBV29-1 and TRBJ2-5 proteins, so the full variable domain is: SAVISQKPSRDICQRGTSLTIQCQVDSQVTMMFWYRQQPGQSLTLIATANQGSEATYESGFVIDKFPISRPNLTFSTLTVSNMSPEDSSIYLCSVEDRNLAETQYFGPGTRLLVL.